Following are 15 T cell receptor beta chains from one sample sequenced in a study of blood T cell repertoires in COVID-19. TCRdb's table, derived via immunoSEQ multiplex PCR, lists solely in-frame clones and lacks some. This sample has 7,500 to 10,000 clones, with about 90% found just once. Sequencing was done on a sample of peripheral blood. These TCRs come from a woman aged 45-65 years with active or convalescent COVID-19.

This sequence joins TRBV12-3 or TRBV12-4 and TRBJ1-4; D gene unclear. This CDR3 is built from 13 residues. Deletions cut 7 bases from V and 5 bases from J, with 11 bases between. This CDR3 reads CASNRAMNEKLFF. CDR3 sequence (DNA): TGTGCCAGCAACCGAGCGATGAATGAAAAACTGTTTTTT.

The chain uses TRBV4-3 and TRBJ2-6, with D possibly matching TRBD2 (6 bases). The CDR3 runs to 18 residues. CDR1 and CDR2 from the germline V gene are LGHNA and YSLEER. V was cut by 4 bases and J by 7 bases, with 23 bases left in between. CDR3 nucleotides: TGCGCCAGCAGCCCTCTTGTCGGGAGTGTAAATAGTGCCAACGTCCTGACTTTC. This codes for CASSPLVGSVNSANVLTF.

V is TRBV7-8 and J is TRBJ1-1; TRBD1 matches at 7 bases. This CDR3 has 17 amino acids. Trimming cost V 5 bases and J 5 bases; bases outside gene matches: 17. Germline assignment: CDR1 SGHVS and CDR2 FQNEAQ. CDR3 DNA sequence: TGTGCCAGCAGCCTGGAGATCGGAGGACAGGTTATGACTGAAGCTTTCTTT. This translates into CASSLEIGGQVMTEAFF.

The chain recombines TRBV30 with TRBJ1-3, with D maybe TRBD1 (5 bases). CDR3 length equals 13 residues. V was trimmed by 4 bases and J by 0 bases, leaving 7 bases between them. Germline CDR1 and CDR2: GTSNPN and SVGIG (reference sequence). CDR3 protein: CAWTGFSGNTIYF. The CDR3 coding sequence is TGTGCCTGGACAGGGTTCTCTGGAAACACCATATATTTT.

This clone was seen more than once but under ten times. V gene TRBV2 combines with J gene TRBJ2-3; TRBD2 might be the D (5 bases). Deletions cut 2 bases from V and 2 bases from J, with 14 bases between. The CDR3 covers 16 residues. Germline CDR1 and CDR2: SNHLY and FYNNEI. CDR3 bases: TGTGCCAGCAGTGAATCGGAGGAGCCCACCACAGATACGCAGTATTTT. This gives the protein CASSESEEPTTDTQYF.

V is TRBV4-1 and J is TRBJ2-7, with D perhaps matching TRBD1 (6 bases). The V end lost 3 bases, the J end lost 5 bases, and 8 bases lay between the germline ends. The CDR3 is made up of 12 amino acids. Germline CDR1 MGHRA, CDR2 YSYEKL. The CDR3: CASSHRGHEQYF. The CDR3 DNA reads as TGCGCCAGCAGCCACAGGGGCCACGAGCAGTACTTC.

This chain uses TRBV2 with TRBJ2-7; D possibly corresponds to TRBD1 (5 bases). Looked up from germline, CDR1 is SNHLY and CDR2 is FYNNEI. The CDR3 is 12 residues long. Trimming stripped 6 bases from V and 3 bases from J, with 9 bases between. CDR3 protein: CASRGEGYEQYF. Here the CDR3 DNA reads TGTGCCAGCAGAGGGGAAGGCTACGAGCAGTACTTC.

This clone was counted between two and nine times. CDR3 in amino acids: CAISPEGQPQHF. The CDR3 bases are TGTGCCATCTCTCCGGAGGGTCAGCCCCAGCATTTT. The chain combines TRBV10-3 with TRBJ1-5, with D unresolved. Germline V gene data show CDR1 as ENHRY and CDR2 as SYGVKD. V gave up 8 bases and J gave up 6 bases, with 11 bases separating them. The CDR3 covers 12 residues.

The rearrangement uses TRBV19 and TRBJ1-5; 7 bases match TRBD1. Germline lookup yields CDR1 LNHDA and CDR2 SQIVND (reference sequence). V shed 5 bases and J 3 bases; nucleotides not matched to a gene: 4. The CDR3 has 14 residues. The CDR3: CASSEDRDNQPQHF. In DNA, the CDR3 is TGTGCCAGTAGTGAAGACAGGGACAATCAGCCCCAGCATTTT. Drawing the rest from reference TRBV19 and TRBJ1-5, the complete variable domain is DGGITQSPKYLFRKEGQNVTLSCEQNLNHDAMYWYRQDPGQGLRLIYYSQIVNDFQKGDIAEGYSVSREKKESFPLTVTSAQKNPTAFYLCASSEDRDNQPQHFGDGTRLSIL.

This chain uses TRBV4-2 with TRBJ1-2; 8 bases line up with TRBD1. The junction had 7 bases not matched to a gene; V was cut back by 4 bases and J by 6 bases. CDR3 size: 14 residues. Germline CDR1 and CDR2: LGHNA and YNFKEQ. The CDR3 nucleotides read TGTGCCAGCAGCCTTTTAGACAGGGGAGATGGCTACACCTTC. It translates to CASSLLDRGDGYTF.

The table lists this clone with a count of one. This chain uses TRBV11-2 with TRBJ2-7; D remains ambiguous. This CDR3 region has 13 residues. The V end was cut by 6 bases, the J end by 3 bases, with 12 bases between. Germline V gene sequence: CDR1 SGHAT, CDR2 FQNNGV. The CDR3 reads CASSHLRYYEQYF. The CDR3 DNA reads TGTGCCAGCAGTCATCTACGGTACTACGAGCAGTACTTC.

This clone was seen a single time. CDR3 in amino acids: CASSSRGGRAGGRQYF. The CDR3 coding sequence is TGTGCCAGCAGCTCAAGGGGGGGGAGGGCTGGAGGCCGTCAGTACTTC. The chain links TRBV5-4 to TRBJ2-7, with a weak D call TRBD2 (7 bases). This CDR3 contains 16 residues. V lost 3 bases and J 10 bases, leaving 26 bases between the germline ends. From germline, CDR1 is SGHNT and CDR2 YYREEE (reference sequence).

The chain recombines TRBV7-2 with TRBJ2-3; 9 nucleotides align to TRBD2. There are 16 residues in the CDR3. Germline assignment: CDR1 SGHTA and CDR2 FQGNSA. With 2 bases clipped from V and 4 bases from J, the junction kept 7 bases outside the gene matches. The CDR3 protein is CASSLTAGGGADTQYF. CDR3 sequence (DNA): TGTGCCAGCAGCTTAACGGCGGGAGGGGGCGCAGATACGCAGTATTTT. The full variable domain, in which reference TRBV7-2 and TRBJ2-3 provide the parts outside the CDR3, is GAGVSQSPSNKVTEKGKDVELRCDPISGHTALYWYRQSLGQGLEFLIYFQGNSAPDKSGLPSDRFSAERTGGSVSTLTIQRTQQEDSAVYLCASSLTAGGGADTQYFGPGTRLTVL.

This chain connects TRBV7-2 to TRBJ2-3; D gene ambiguous. Deletions cut 3 bases from V and 3 bases from J, with 7 bases between. The CDR3 loop spans 13 amino acids. Germline V CDR1 and CDR2: SGHTA, FQGNSA. The CDR3 bases are TGTGCCAGCAGCTTCACAGATACAGATACGCAGTATTTT. Its protein product is CASSFTDTDTQYF. Drawing the rest from reference TRBV7-2 and TRBJ2-3, the complete variable domain is GAGVSQSPSNKVTEKGKDVELRCDPISGHTALYWYRQSLGQGLEFLIYFQGNSAPDKSGLPSDRFSAERTGGSVSTLTIQRTQQEDSAVYLCASSFTDTDTQYFGPGTRLTVL.

The V gene is TRBV20-1, the J gene TRBJ2-5; possible D gene TRBD2, 5 bases. Germline CDR1 reads DFQATT; CDR2 reads SNEGSKA (reference sequence). CDR3 length: 14 amino acids. V was clipped by 3 bases and J by 5 bases, with 16 bases between them. The CDR3: CSASGGAVMETQYF. CDR3 coding DNA: TGCAGTGCTAGTGGCGGAGCGGTCATGGAGACCCAGTACTTC.